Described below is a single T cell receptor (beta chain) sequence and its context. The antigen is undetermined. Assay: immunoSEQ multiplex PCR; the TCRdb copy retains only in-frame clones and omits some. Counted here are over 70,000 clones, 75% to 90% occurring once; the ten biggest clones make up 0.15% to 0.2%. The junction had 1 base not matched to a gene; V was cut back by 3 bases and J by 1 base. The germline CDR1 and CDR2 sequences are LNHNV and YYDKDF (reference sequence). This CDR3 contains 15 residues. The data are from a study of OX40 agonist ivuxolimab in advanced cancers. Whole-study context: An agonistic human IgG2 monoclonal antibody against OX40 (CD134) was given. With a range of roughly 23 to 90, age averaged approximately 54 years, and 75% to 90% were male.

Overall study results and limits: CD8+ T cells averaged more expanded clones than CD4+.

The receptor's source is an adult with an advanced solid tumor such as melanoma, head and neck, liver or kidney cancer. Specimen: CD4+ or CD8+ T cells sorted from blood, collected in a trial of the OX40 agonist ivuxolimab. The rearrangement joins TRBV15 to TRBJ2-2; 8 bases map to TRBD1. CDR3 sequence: CATSRGTGNTGELFF. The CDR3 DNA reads TGTGCCACCAGCAGGGGGACAGGGAACACCGGGGAGCTGTTTTTT.